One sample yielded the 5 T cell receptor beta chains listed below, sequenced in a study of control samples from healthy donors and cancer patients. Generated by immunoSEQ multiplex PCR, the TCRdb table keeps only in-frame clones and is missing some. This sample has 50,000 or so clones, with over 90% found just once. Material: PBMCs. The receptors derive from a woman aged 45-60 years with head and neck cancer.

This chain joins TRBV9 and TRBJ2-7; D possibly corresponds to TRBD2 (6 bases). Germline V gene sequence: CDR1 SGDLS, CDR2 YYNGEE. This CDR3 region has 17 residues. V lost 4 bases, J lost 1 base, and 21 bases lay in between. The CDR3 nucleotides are TGTGCCAGCAGCCCCCGTTTCGGTACTAGCTATTCCTACGAGCAGTACTTC. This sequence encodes CASSPRFGTSYSYEQYF.

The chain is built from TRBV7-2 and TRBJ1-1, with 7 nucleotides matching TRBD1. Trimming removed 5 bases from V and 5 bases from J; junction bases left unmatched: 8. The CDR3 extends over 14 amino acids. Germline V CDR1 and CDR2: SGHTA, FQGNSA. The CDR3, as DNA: TGTGCCAGCAGCCTTCAGGGGGAGAAGACTGAAGCTTTCTTT. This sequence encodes CASSLQGEKTEAFF.

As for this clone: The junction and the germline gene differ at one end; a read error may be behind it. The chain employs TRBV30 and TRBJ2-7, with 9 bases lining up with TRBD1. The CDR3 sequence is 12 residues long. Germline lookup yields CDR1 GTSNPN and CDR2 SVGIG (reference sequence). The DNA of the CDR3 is TGTGCTTGGACAGGGGACTCCTACGAGCAGTACTTC. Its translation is CAWTGDSYEQYF.

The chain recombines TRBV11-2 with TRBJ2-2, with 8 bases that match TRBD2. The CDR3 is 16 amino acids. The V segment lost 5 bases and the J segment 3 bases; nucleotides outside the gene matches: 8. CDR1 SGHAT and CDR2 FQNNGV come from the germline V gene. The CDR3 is CASSPLGGRHTGELFF. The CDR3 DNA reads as TGTGCCAGCAGCCCTCTCGGCGGGAGGCACACCGGGGAGCTGTTTTTT. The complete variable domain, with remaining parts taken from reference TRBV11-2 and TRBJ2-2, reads EAGVAQSPRYKIIEKRQSVAFWCNPISGHATLYWYQQILGQGPKLLIQFQNNGVVDDSQLPKDRFSAERLKGVDSTLKIQPAKLEDSAVYLCASSPLGGRHTGELFFGEGSRLTVL.

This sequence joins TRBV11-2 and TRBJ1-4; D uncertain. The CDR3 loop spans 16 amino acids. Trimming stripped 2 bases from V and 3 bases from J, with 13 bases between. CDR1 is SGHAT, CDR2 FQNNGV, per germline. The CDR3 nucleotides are TGTGCCAGCAGCTTACGCAGTCAAACGGCTAATGAAAAACTGTTTTTT. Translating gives CASSLRSQTANEKLFF.